The 30 T cell receptor beta chains presented below share a single source sample, sequenced in a study of blood T cell repertoires in COVID-19. The assay was immunoSEQ multiplex PCR, and TCRdb's table has in-frame clones only and misses some. The sample holds about 220,000 clones, less than 85% seen once. Sequencing was performed on peripheral blood. The source of these receptors is a woman in her 70s with acute or convalescent COVID-19.

This clone was seen more than once but under ten times. The chain is built from TRBV7-8 and TRBJ2-2; D is possibly TRBD2 (6 bases). Germline V gives CDR1 SGHVS, CDR2 FQNEAQ. V dropped 3 bases and J dropped 4 bases, with 18 bases sitting between them. This CDR3 is built from 17 residues. The CDR3 nucleotides are TGTGCCAGCAGCTTTGCTCCGGGGGTAGCCGGCACCGGGGAGCTGTTTTTT. Translation: CASSFAPGVAGTGELFF. Variable domain in full (rest from reference TRBV7-8 and TRBJ2-2): GAGVSQSPRYKVAKRGQDVALRCDPISGHVSLFWYQQALGQGPEFLTYFQNEAQLDKSGLPSDRFFAERPEGSVSTLKIQRTQQEDSAVYLCASSFAPGVAGTGELFFGEGSRLTVL.

The genes are TRBV19 and TRBJ2-1; 9 nucleotides line up with TRBD2. This CDR3 contains 17 residues. Looked up from germline, CDR1 is LNHDA and CDR2 is SQIVND (reference sequence). V dropped 8 bases and J dropped 12; count of bases not matched to a gene: 23. This chain's CDR3 is CASATLEAGGPSQGQFF. The CDR3 DNA follows: TGTGCCAGTGCGACCCTTGAGGCGGGGGGGCCGAGCCAGGGGCAGTTCTTC.

This clone came up a few times. The chain uses TRBV29-1 and TRBJ2-1, with D tentatively TRBD2 (6 bases). There are 10 residues in the CDR3. CDR1 and CDR2 from the germline V gene are SQVTM and ANQGSEA. Deletions cut 7 bases from V and 9 bases from J, with 10 bases between. CDR3 DNA sequence: TGCAGCGGATCGGAGGGTGAGCAGTTCTTC. It encodes CSGSEGEQFF.

The rearrangement joins TRBV6-1 to TRBJ1-2; 9 bases fit TRBD1. Losses at the gene ends were 0 bases for V and 6 bases for J; bases not matched to a gene: 5. The germline gives CDR1 MNHNS, CDR2 SASEGT. This CDR3 is 15 amino acids long. The DNA of the CDR3 is TGTGCCAGCAGTGAAGCGAAGGACAGGGGTCATGGCTACACCTTC. It translates to CASSEAKDRGHGYTF.

This sequence joins TRBV11-2 and TRBJ1-2, with a weak D call TRBD1 (6 bases). This CDR3 is built from 15 residues. Germline V CDR1 and CDR2: SGHAT, FQNNGV. Trimming pared 5 bases from V and 3 bases from J, leaving 16 bases between. The CDR3 DNA reads as TGTGCCAGCAGCCGATACGGGGGGGCTGACTATGGCTACACCTTC. Encoded protein: CASSRYGGADYGYTF. The full variable domain, in which reference TRBV11-2 and TRBJ1-2 provide the parts outside the CDR3, is EAGVAQSPRYKIIEKRQSVAFWCNPISGHATLYWYQQILGQGPKLLIQFQNNGVVDDSQLPKDRFSAERLKGVDSTLKIQPAKLEDSAVYLCASSRYGGADYGYTFGSGTRLTVV.

V usage is TRBV5-1 and J usage is TRBJ2-2; TRBD1 matches at 10 bases. The junction had 2 bases not matched to a gene; V was cut back by 9 bases and J by 0 bases. The CDR3 has 14 residues. CDR1 and CDR2 (germline): SGHRS, YFSETQ. DNA for the CDR3: TGCGCCACGGGACAGGGGCCGAACACCGGGGAGCTGTTTTTT. Translation gives CATGQGPNTGELFF.

The chain combines TRBV16 with TRBJ1-4; 10 positions match TRBD1. Germline V CDR1 and CDR2: KGHSY, FQNENV. This CDR3 region has 17 residues. Germline trimming cut 0 bases from V and 6 bases from J; bases unmatched to any gene: 7. CDR3 nucleotides: TGTGCCAGCAGCCAATCCGGGAGACAGGGGGCGGATGAAAAACTGTTTTTT. This encodes CASSQSGRQGADEKLFF.

The chain carries TRBV3-1 (or the pseudogene TRBV3-2) and TRBJ1-2; a possible D gene is TRBD1 (5 bases). V gave up 0 bases and J gave up 6 bases, with 11 bases separating them. The CDR3 is 14 residues long. Germline values: CDR1 LGHDT, CDR2 YNNKEL (reference sequence). In DNA form, the CDR3 reads TGTGCCAGCAGCCAAGATTGGGGCAGAAATGGCTACACCTTC. It is translated as CASSQDWGRNGYTF.

This rearrangement joins TRBV30 to TRBJ1-4; TRBD1 matches 9 bases. Germline V gives CDR1 GTSNPN, CDR2 SVGIG (reference sequence). The J segment lost 10 bases and the V segment lost 2 bases, leaving 8 bases of the junction unmatched. The CDR3 runs to 14 residues. CDR3 sequence reads: CAWSRTGAMGKLFF. In DNA form, the CDR3 reads TGTGCCTGGAGTCGGACAGGGGCAATGGGAAAACTGTTTTTT.

Of note for this clone: A junction boundary mismatches the germline segment, possibly from a read error. The rearrangement links TRBV6-5 to TRBJ1-1; D call uncertain. Germline V lookup: CDR1 MNHEY, CDR2 SVGAGI. The CDR3 runs 13 residues. The CDR3 region has the DNA TGTGCCGGCAGGAGAGGAAGCGCCACTGAAGCTTTCTTT. It specifies CAGRRGSATEAFF.

J is TRBJ2-5 and V is TRBV4-1, with 8 bases matching TRBD2. V lost 3 bases to trimming and J lost 5 bases; unmatched junction nucleotides: 11. Germline loops: CDR1 MGHRA, CDR2 YSYEKL. The CDR3 is 16 residues long. This chain's CDR3 is CASSQDTGGVRETQYF. The CDR3 DNA reads TGCGCCAGCAGCCAGGACACGGGGGGGGTCAGGGAGACCCAGTACTTC.

This chain connects TRBV4-3 to TRBJ2-2; TRBD2 matches 11 bases. This CDR3 comprises 16 residues. Germline CDR1 is LGHNA and CDR2 is YSLEER. The junction had 4 bases not matched to a gene; V was cut back by 1 base and J by 6 bases. CDR3 sequence: CASSQGVSGGAGELFF. CDR3 sequence (DNA): TGCGCCAGCAGCCAAGGGGTTAGCGGGGGGGCCGGGGAGCTGTTTTTT.

This clone has only a few counts. Other DNA variants within this sample encode the same CDR3. Here the CDR3 DNA reads TGTGCCAGCAGCCGACAGGGGGCAACAGAGACCCAGTACTTC. Translated, it gives CASSRQGATETQYF. The rearrangement links TRBV5-4 to TRBJ2-5; 10 bases are shared with TRBD1. The V segment lost 4 bases and the J segment 4 bases; nucleotides outside the gene matches: 4. CDR1 is SGHNT and CDR2 is YYREEE in the germline V gene (reference sequence). This CDR3 spans 14 amino acids.

This chain joins TRBV2 and TRBJ2-5; D might be TRBD1 (5 bases). This CDR3 is 13 amino acids long. V shed 6 bases and J shed 3 bases, with 11 bases lying between them. CDR1 and CDR2 (germline): SNHLY, FYNNEI. CDR3 residues: CASRRSREETQYF. In DNA, the CDR3 is TGTGCCAGCAGAAGAAGCAGGGAAGAGACCCAGTACTTC. Full variable domain (outside the CDR3, taken from reference TRBV2 and TRBJ2-5): EPEVTQTPSHQVTQMGQEVILRCVPISNHLYFYWYRQILGQKVEFLVSFYNNEISEKSEIFDDQFSVERPDGSNFTLKIRSTKLEDSAMYFCASRRSREETQYFGPGTRLLVL.

The gene calls are TRBV6-5 and TRBJ1-6; D gene uncertain. CDR1 and CDR2 from the germline V gene are MNHEY and SVGAGI. The V end was cut by 6 bases, the J end by 5 bases, with 11 bases between. The CDR3 extends over 14 amino acids. In DNA, the CDR3 is TGTGCCAGCAGAACCCCGGGTGATAATTCACCCCTCCACTTT. It yields the protein CASRTPGDNSPLHF.

The chain joins TRBV7-2 to TRBJ1-2, with D maybe TRBD1 (6 bases). Per the germline V gene, CDR1 is SGHTA and CDR2 is FQGNSA. This CDR3 contains 16 residues. The V end lost 5 bases, the J end lost 6 bases, and 22 bases lay between the germline ends. The CDR3 loop is CASSPDGFAGVNGYTF. CDR3 bases: TGTGCCAGCAGCCCAGATGGGTTCGCAGGGGTTAATGGCTACACCTTC.

As DNA, the CDR3 is TGTGCCAGCAGTTCCCGGGACAGCCATGTTCTGAATCAGCCCCAGCATTTT. Translated, it gives CASSSRDSHVLNQPQHF. The V call is TRBV6-2 or TRBV6-3, the J call TRBJ1-5, with 7 bases lining up with TRBD1. Per the germline V gene, CDR1 is MNHEY and CDR2 is SVGEGT. Unmatched junction bases numbered 13, after V lost 4 bases and J lost 4 bases. CDR3 length: 17 residues.

In regard to this clone: The sample has other DNA sequences that encode this CDR3 too. The V and J genes are TRBV3-1 (or the pseudogene TRBV3-2) and TRBJ2-3, with 9 bases fitting TRBD2. This CDR3 region has 15 residues. Germline values: CDR1 LGHDT, CDR2 YNNKEL (reference sequence). Trimming took 3 bases from V and 3 from J; bases not matched to a gene: 4. CDR3 coding DNA: TGTGCCAGCAGCCAGGGAGCGGGGGGAACAGATACGCAGTATTTT. Its protein product is CASSQGAGGTDTQYF.

A few counts support this clone. This rearrangement joins TRBV7-8 to TRBJ2-1; D gene uncertain. Germline CDR1 reads SGHVS; CDR2 reads FQNEAQ. V shed 2 bases and J shed 5 bases, with 7 bases lying between them. The CDR3 loop spans 13 amino acids. CDR3: CASSLWSNNEQFF. The CDR3 DNA sequence: TGTGCCAGCAGCTTATGGTCTAACAATGAGCAGTTCTTC.

The chain joins TRBV19 to TRBJ2-5; possibly TRBD1 for D (6 bases). The CDR3 runs to 16 residues. The ends were cut back, 5 bases at V and 5 bases at J, with 21 bases in the middle. The V gene's germline CDR1 is LNHDA and CDR2 SQIVND (reference sequence). CDR3 coding DNA: TGTGCCAGTAGTCCTCTCGGGACAAACGGTGGGGAGACCCAGTACTTC. Amino acids: CASSPLGTNGGETQYF. Combining the CDR3 with reference TRBV19 and TRBJ2-5 gives the whole variable domain DGGITQSPKYLFRKEGQNVTLSCEQNLNHDAMYWYRQDPGQGLRLIYYSQIVNDFQKGDIAEGYSVSREKKESFPLTVTSAQKNPTAFYLCASSPLGTNGGETQYFGPGTRLLVL.

The V call is TRBV19, the J call TRBJ1-6; 7 bases align to TRBD1. This CDR3 has 14 amino acids. Germline CDR1 is LNHDA and CDR2 is SQIVND (reference sequence). V shed 6 bases, J shed 7 bases, and the junction held 6 bases outside the gene matches. The CDR3 loop is CASRWGQQNSPLHF. The CDR3 DNA sequence: TGTGCCAGTAGATGGGGACAGCAGAATTCACCCCTCCACTTT.

The V gene is TRBV12-3 or TRBV12-4, the J gene TRBJ2-4, with a tentative D call TRBD2 (5 bases). CDR3 length: 13 residues. V was pared by 7 bases and J by 8 bases, with 15 bases between. The CDR3, as DNA: TGTGCCAGCACCCAGACTACTCCGGACATTCAGTACTTC. Protein sequence: CASTQTTPDIQYF.

The V gene is TRBV4-3, the J gene TRBJ2-5; a possible D gene is TRBD1 (6 bases). Deletions cut 0 bases from V and 5 bases from J, with 16 bases between. Germline assignment: CDR1 LGHNA and CDR2 YSLEER. The CDR3 totals 16 residues. The CDR3 region has the DNA TGCGCCAGCAGCCAAGATACAGGGTATCCCCCGGAGACCCAGTACTTC. Its translation: CASSQDTGYPPETQYF.

The chain's CDR3 is CASSLGLRETQYF. In DNA, the CDR3 is TGTGCCAGCAGCTTAGGCCTACGGGAGACCCAGTACTTC. The gene calls are TRBV7-2 and TRBJ2-5; no clear D gene. V was clipped by 1 base and J by 5 bases, with 8 bases between them. Germline lookup yields CDR1 SGHTA and CDR2 FQGNSA. The CDR3 covers 13 residues.

The sample holds one count of this clone. This chain connects TRBV3-1 (or the pseudogene TRBV3-2) to TRBJ1-1; D ambiguous. CDR1 and CDR2 (germline): LGHDT, YNNKEL (reference sequence). CDR3 size: 15 residues. V lost 4 bases to trimming and J lost 0 bases, with 12 bases between them. CDR3: CASSPAVGVNTEAFF. In DNA form, the CDR3 reads TGTGCCAGCAGCCCGGCGGTAGGTGTGAACACTGAAGCTTTCTTT.

The count of this clone is one. This chain joins TRBV9 and TRBJ2-3; maybe TRBD1 (5 bases). CDR1 is SGDLS and CDR2 is YYNGEE in the germline V gene. V gave up 0 bases and J gave up 2 bases, with 10 bases separating them. This CDR3 contains 15 residues. The CDR3, as DNA: TGTGCCAGCAGCGTAGGGGGCTTTGCCACAGATACGCAGTATTTT. It is translated as CASSVGGFATDTQYF.

The chain is built from TRBV25-1 and TRBJ1-3, with unresolved D. The V gene lost 4 bases and the J gene lost 0 bases, with 13 bases spanning the gap. Germline-derived CDR1 and CDR2 are MGHDK and SYGVNS. CDR3 length: 16 residues. CDR3 residues: CASSGQNISSGNTIYF. The CDR3 nucleotides read TGTGCCAGCAGTGGCCAAAACATAAGCTCTGGAAACACCATATATTTT.

The chain combines TRBV15 with TRBJ2-3; TRBD1 is a possible D gene (5 bases). CDR1 is LNHNV, CDR2 YYDKDF, per germline (reference sequence). The CDR3 totals 15 residues. Trimming stripped 8 bases from V and 2 bases from J, with 17 bases between. CDR3 amino acids: CATGRGFRNTDTQYF. In DNA, the CDR3 is TGTGCCACCGGTAGGGGTTTCAGAAACACAGATACGCAGTATTTT.

The chain couples TRBV5-1 to TRBJ2-7; 8 bases line up with TRBD1. CDR3 length equals 15 residues. The trim removed 4 bases at V and 2 bases at J, leaving 8 bases unmatched. Germline V gene data show CDR1 as SGHRS and CDR2 as YFSETQ. CDR3 in DNA: TGCGCCAGCAGCAATGGACAGGGTAGGACCTACGAGCAGTACTTC. As protein: CASSNGQGRTYEQYF.

This clone was counted many times. The chain employs TRBV28 and TRBJ2-7, with D maybe TRBD1 (6 bases). The CDR3 is 13 residues long. V shed 8 bases and J shed 3 bases, with 14 bases lying between them. Germline V CDR1 and CDR2: MDHEN, SYDVKM. CDR3 in amino acids: CASQGLPIYEQYF. CDR3 DNA: TGTGCCAGCCAGGGGCTTCCTATCTACGAGCAGTACTTC.